Listed below are T cell receptor beta chains from one sample, sequenced in a study of T-cell memory formation after mild COVID-19. In TCRdb, the 5' RACE reads were re-called with MiXCR into one record per CDR3 protein. The sample has 500,000 to 600,000 distinct CDR3 sequences; around 17% are singletons. Sample: PBMCs or a T cell subset sorted from them (not recorded which). The receptors originated from an adult woman who had mild COVID-19 (a few samples of this study predate the infection). Cell type and time point are not known. Each CDR3 is given with its conserved first and last residue. A D gene is named only where the DNA matches it firmly. The size of a clone is reported for some rows only, either as once, few or many, or as a class for expanded clones.

d_call j_call v_call clone_size cdr3_nt cdr3_aa
NA TRBJ1-1 TRBV27 NA TGTGCCAGCCTTCGTCTAGGCGCCGGGAACACTGAAGCTTTCTTT CASLRLGAGNTEAFF
NA TRBJ2-3 TRBV11-3 NA TGTGCCAGCAGCTACACCGGGACAGCAAACCAGGAGGGGAATCCAGATACGCAGTATTTT CASSYTGTANQEGNPDTQYF
TRBD1 TRBJ2-1 TRBV15 NA TGTGCCACCAGCACCGGGACAGGGAGAAAGTTCTTC CATSTGTGRKFF
NA TRBJ2-3 TRBV20-1 NA TGCAGTGCTAGGAGTACGGTCACGCAGTATTTT CSARSTVTQYF
TRBD1 TRBJ2-1 TRBV7-7 NA TGTGCTAGCAGCGCATTTCCGGGGACAGCGATCCATGAGCAGTTCTTC CASSAFPGTAIHEQFF
NA TRBJ2-3 TRBV5-1 NA TGCGCCAGCAGCTTATGTGGGCCCACAGATACGCAGTATTTT CASSLCGPTDTQYF
NA TRBJ2-7 TRBV5-1 NA TGCGCCAGCAGCCCAGGACAGAGGGCCTCATACGAGCAGTACTTC CASSPGQRASYEQYF
TRBD1 TRBJ1-6 TRBV9 few TGTGCCAGCAGCGCGGGACAGGAGAATTCACCCCTCCACTTT CASSAGQENSPLHF
NA TRBJ1-1 TRBV12-3/TRBV12-4 few TGTGCCAGCAGTTTTAGCACCCACACTGAAGCTTTCTTT CASSFSTHTEAFF
NA TRBJ2-4 TRBV2 few TGTGCCAGCAGTGACAGACAACTAGCCAAAAACATTCAGTACTTC CASSDRQLAKNIQYF
TRBD1 TRBJ1-1 TRBV25-1 NA TGTGCCAGCAGAGACAGGGCTGAAGCTTTCTTT CASRDRAEAFF
NA TRBJ2-2 TRBV5-4 NA TGTGCCAGCAGCTTGATCGGATCCACCGGGGAGCTGTTTTTT CASSLIGSTGELFF
TRBD1 TRBJ1-4 TRBV7-6 few TGTGCCAGCAGCTTATACAGGGGAGGGGCAACTAATGAAAAACTGTTTTTT CASSLYRGGATNEKLFF
TRBD1 TRBJ2-7 TRBV20-1 few TGCAGTGCTAGAGATACGGGGACAGGGCTTTTGCAGTACTTC CSARDTGTGLLQYF
NA TRBJ2-2 TRBV5-1 few TGCGCCAGCAGCAAGGTCCCCGGCAGGAACACCGGGGAGCTGTTTTTT CASSKVPGRNTGELFF
NA TRBJ2-5 TRBV5-5 few TGTGCCAGCAGCGTACTCGGAGGGTTGGTGGAGACCCAGTACTTC CASSVLGGLVETQYF
NA TRBJ2-7 TRBV5-6 NA TGTGCCAGCTCCAGAGGTGGGACCCTCTACGAGCAGTACTTC CASSRGGTLYEQYF
TRBD1 TRBJ1-4 TRBV9 NA TGTGCCAGCTCTCCGGGACAGGCCTTTGAAAAACTGTTTTTT CASSPGQAFEKLFF
NA TRBJ2-5 TRBV14 NA TGTGCCAGCAGCCCCGGCAGAGATAGGACCCAGTACTTC CASSPGRDRTQYF
TRBD1 TRBJ2-7 TRBV29-1 few TGCAGCGTTGGGGAGTCGGGACAGGGGATGTACGAGCAGTACTTC CSVGESGQGMYEQYF
TRBD1 TRBJ2-7 TRBV25-1 NA TGTGCCAGCAGTGACTCAACCGGGACAGTGAGCTCCTACGAGCAGTACTTC CASSDSTGTVSSYEQYF
NA TRBJ1-3 TRBV5-1 few TGCGCCAGCTCGACGGCGGCTGGAAACACCATATATTTT CASSTAAGNTIYF
NA TRBJ2-7 TRBV27 NA TGTGCCAGTGGCGAGTCGGGGGCGAACTACGAGCAGTACTTC CASGESGANYEQYF
TRBD2 TRBJ2-2 TRBV7-3 few TGTGCCAGCAGCTTACGACTAGCGGGAGTAGAGGAGCTGTTTTTT CASSLRLAGVEELFF
NA TRBJ1-1 TRBV10-2 NA TGCGCCAGCAGTGGGGGGTTGGGAGCTTTCTTT CASSGGLGAFF
NA TRBJ2-5 TRBV29-1 few TGCAGCGTGGGCGAACAAGAGACCCAGTACTTC CSVGEQETQYF
TRBD1 TRBJ1-3 TRBV7-8 NA TGTGCCAGCAGCGGACAGGGGATAAGTGGGGGAAACACCATATATTTT CASSGQGISGGNTIYF
TRBD1 TRBJ1-1 TRBV12-3/TRBV12-4 few TGTGCCAGCAGTGGATGGACAGGGGAGACTGAAGCTTTCTTT CASSGWTGETEAFF
NA TRBJ1-3 TRBV20-1 NA TGCAGTGCTCCGACCGATGGGGGAAACACCATATATTTT CSAPTDGGNTIYF
NA TRBJ2-1 TRBV4-2 NA TGTGCCAGCAGCCAATCAAGGGGCGGGTCCTACAATGAGCAGTTCTTC CASSQSRGGSYNEQFF
TRBD1 TRBJ1-5 TRBV4-1 NA TGCGCCAGCAGCCAAACAGGGGGTCCGCCCCAGCATTTT CASSQTGGPPQHF
NA TRBJ2-3 TRBV5-1 many TGCGCCAGCAGCCCAAGACAAGAAAACACAGATACGCAGTATTTT CASSPRQENTDTQYF
TRBD2 TRBJ2-3 TRBV9 few TGTGCCAGCAGCGTGAGTCTAGCGGGGGGGGAAGATACGCAGTATTTT CASSVSLAGGEDTQYF
NA TRBJ1-6 TRBV2 NA TGTGCCAGCAGTGAGGCAGGGCCCAATTCACCCCTCCACTTT CASSEAGPNSPLHF
NA TRBJ2-1 TRBV20-1 NA TGCAGTGCTGGAGCCGTGAATGAGCAGTTCTTC CSAGAVNEQFF
NA TRBJ2-5 TRBV12-3/TRBV12-4 NA TGTGCCAGCAGTCGACCTCTGGGGACCCAGTACTTC CASSRPLGTQYF
TRBD2 TRBJ2-3 TRBV20-1 many TGCAGTGCTAGAAGTCCTAGCGGGGATACGCAGTATTTT CSARSPSGDTQYF
TRBD2 TRBJ2-3 TRBV7-9 NA TGTGCCAGCACCTCGGGGGGGCTGGCAGATACGCAGTATTTT CASTSGGLADTQYF
NA TRBJ2-7 TRBV7-9 NA TGTGCCAGCAGCTCCGGAGGGGTCTACGAGCAGTACTTC CASSSGGVYEQYF
NA TRBJ2-4 TRBV5-1 few TGCGCCAGCAGCCCCGATGTAGTAGAAAACATTCAGTACTTC CASSPDVVENIQYF
TRBD2 TRBJ2-1 TRBV4-3 NA TGCGCCAGCAGCCAAGCTAGCGGCCGCTCCTACAATGAGCAGTTCTTC CASSQASGRSYNEQFF
NA TRBJ2-7 TRBV4-1 NA TGCGCCAGCAGCCCCCGATTCTCCTACGAGCAGTACTTC CASSPRFSYEQYF
NA TRBJ1-1 TRBV7-9 many TGTGCCAGCAGCTTAGGGCAGGGGACTCGAAAAAACACTGAAGCTTTCTTT CASSLGQGTRKNTEAFF
NA TRBJ2-7 TRBV29-1 NA TGCAGCGTTAGTCAGAACTACGAGCAGTACTTC CSVSQNYEQYF
TRBD1 TRBJ2-7 TRBV4-2 few TGTGCCAGCAGCCAAGCCGGGACAGGGACCCACGAGCAGTACTTC CASSQAGTGTHEQYF
NA TRBJ1-1 TRBV28 NA TGTGCCAGCGGCCCTGAAGCTTTCTTT CASGPEAFF
TRBD1 TRBJ1-3 TRBV12-3/TRBV12-4 few TGTGCCACCTCGGACAGGAGCTCTGGAAACACCATATATTTT CATSDRSSGNTIYF
NA TRBJ2-7 TRBV21-1 few TGTGCCAGCAGCAAAGGTACCGGGACATTGTTTCCTTACGAGCAGTACTTC CASSKGTGTLFPYEQYF
NA TRBJ1-5 TRBV7-2 few TGTGCCAGCAGCTCCACCACCGGACGCAATCAGCCCCAGCATTTT CASSSTTGRNQPQHF
NA TRBJ2-3 TRBV20-1 NA TGCAGTGCTAGTTGGCTAGCAGTAAGGTCTAGCACAGATACGCAGTATTTT CSASWLAVRSSTDTQYF
NA TRBJ2-3 TRBV6-6 NA TGTGCCAGCAGTTATCCCGCCGGGACTGAAACAACAGATACGCAGTATTTT CASSYPAGTETTDTQYF
NA TRBJ2-4 TRBV30 few TGTGCCTGGAGTTTCGGGACCCGAAACATTCAGTACTTC CAWSFGTRNIQYF